This TCR beta chain was identified in a study of T cells in Graves' hyperthyroidism and ophthalmopathy. About the research overall: Sampling of peripheral blood happened at initial diagnosis, prior to any treatment. Study-level results: Blood also carried most thyroid clonotypes expanded above 0.001.

The TCR beta CDR3 regions underwent amplification using RNA transcripts as the source. Using the HTBI primer set, a first-round RT-PCR was run on the TCR CDR3. MiXCR was run by TCRdb on the multiplex PCR reads, yielding one entry per CDR3 protein. The top ten clones hold around 23% of a sample with 380,000 or so distinct CDR3 sequences, approximately 15% of them seen once. Patients aged 18 to 65 had newly diagnosed hyperthyroidism of under 2 months' duration. Lactation, pregnancy, other autoimmune disease or uncontrolled infection led to exclusion of patients. This clonotype was detected only a few times. Its antigen is not identified. The V gene end was trimmed by 2 bases and the J gene end by 6 bases; junction bases not matched to a gene: 10. Germline values: CDR1 SEHNR, CDR2 FQNEAQ (reference sequence). There are 17 residues in the CDR3.

This clonotype was obtained from a young woman with Graves' hyperthyroidism. V gene TRBV7-9 combines with J gene TRBJ2-1; 10 positions match TRBD2. The sequencing sample was made of blood. The CDR3 region is CASSLIIAGGGRNEQFF. CDR3 DNA sequence: TGTGCCAGCAGCTTAATTATAGCGGGAGGAGGACGCAATGAGCAGTTCTTC.